This T cell receptor (beta chain) originates from a study of blood T cell repertoires in COVID-19. Overall study: Researchers got acute and convalescent COVID-19 samples from the United States, Italy and Spain. T cells, B-cell-depleted T cells, or PBMCs supplied cDNA or gDNA.

Authors' methods: Using reference gene primer amplification, nucleated cell counts were estimated. The method was immunoSEQ multiplex PCR; TCRdb's version includes in-frame clones alone and lacks a portion of them. That table furnishes V, J and clone size, whereas the DNA furnished D and trimming. The sample includes under 350,000 clones, more than 75% of them seen just once. The source is a man between 65 and 79 years old with acute or convalescent COVID-19. The sequenced sample was peripheral blood.

This CDR3 is CASSYRPGSGNTIYF. CDR3 coding DNA: TGTGCCAGCAGTTACAGGCCTGGCTCTGGAAACACCATATATTTT. The chain has TRBV28 and TRBJ1-3; D is possibly TRBD1 (5 bases). The CDR3 length is 15 residues. Deletions cut 4 bases from V and 0 bases from J, with 10 bases between. Germline CDR1 is MDHEN and CDR2 is SYDVKM.